The rows below give T cell receptor beta chains drawn from one sample of a study of blood T cell repertoires in COVID-19. Only in-frame clones appear in the TCRdb table, and some are missing; sequencing was by immunoSEQ multiplex PCR. Here the sample spans 120,000 to 150,000 clones, about 80% being singletons. Material for sequencing was peripheral blood. Every receptor here comes from a human donor in a cohort sampled during active COVID-19. CDR3s include the opening cysteine and the closing phenylalanine or tryptophan. D genes are given only for firm matches.

TRBJ2-7 | TRBV5-4 | TRBD2 | CASSLGASGVGYEQYF
TRBJ2-1 | TRBV24-1 | TRBD2 | CATSGGETEQFF
TRBJ2-4 | TRBV6-5 | TRBD2 | CASRTGLAGGNIQYF
TRBJ2-7 | TRBV6-5 | TRBD1 | CASSYRLGQGPYEQYF
TRBJ1-5 | TRBV19 | TRBD1 | CASSTRWLQGAHSGQPQHF
TRBJ1-4 | TRBV27 | TRBD1 | CASSLTVSTGGNEKLFF
TRBJ2-7 | TRBV3-1/TRBV3-2 | . | CASSPRGTYEQYF
TRBJ2-2 | TRBV19 | TRBD1 | CASTAKPGQGNTGELFF
TRBJ1-2 | TRBV7-8 | . | CASSSEGGGIDYGYTF
TRBJ1-5 | TRBV21-1 | . | CASSKALQISNSNQPQHF
TRBJ2-5 | TRBV19 | . | CASSIPAGRSSGETQYF
TRBJ1-2 | TRBV6-6 | . | CASSYQGRDYGYTF
TRBJ2-7 | TRBV19 | TRBD1 | CASSPYKDRVSEQYF
TRBJ2-1 | TRBV5-5 | TRBD1 | CASSQDRGRVNEQFF
TRBJ1-3 | TRBV3-1/TRBV3-2 | TRBD1 | CASSQPRQGRNTIYF
TRBJ2-1 | TRBV19 | . | CASRDARVYNEQFF
TRBJ2-2 | TRBV6-5 | . | CASNNRVGGELFF
TRBJ1-1 | TRBV7-8 | TRBD1 | CASSYRDRRSIGPNTEAFF
TRBJ2-5 | TRBV9 | TRBD1 | CASSKTGVYAETQYF
TRBJ2-7 | TRBV18 | . | CASSPPGGYEQYF
TRBJ1-2 | TRBV7-6 | . | CASSLQAGNGGYTF
TRBJ1-6 | TRBV27 | TRBD1 | CASSEGDRAYNSPLHF
TRBJ2-3 | TRBV7-3 | . | CASSLNGALGTQYF
TRBJ1-5 | TRBV28 | TRBD1 | CASSLLQGAYSNQPQHF
TRBJ2-3 | TRBV7-2 | TRBD2 | CASSSGLAGGITQYF
TRBJ1-6 | TRBV13 | TRBD1 | CASSLRNKTGANSPLHF
TRBJ1-2 | TRBV6-5 | TRBD1 | CASSAKWTGEGYTF
TRBJ2-1 | TRBV24-1 | . | CATSDPGVDEQFF
TRBJ2-7 | TRBV28 | TRBD1 | CASWTGRSREQYF
TRBJ2-2 | TRBV6-5 | TRBD1 | CASSPLGQGTGELFF